The following is a T cell receptor beta chain sequence with its context. The antigen it binds to is not known. Base qualities were left out, and no much larger clone turns up one base away. The junction carries 8 bases between V and J, which are trimmed by 0 bases and 11 bases respectively. For CDR1 and CDR2, the germline V gene lists MNHEY and SVGEGT. The cysteine opens and the phenylalanine closes a CDR3 of 12 amino acids. Only the CDR3 DNA stays, 36 bases, in frame from base 1. This sample was included in a study of human T cells and chemical hapten exposure (dated by TCRdb to the early 2020s). Background on the whole study: For sensitization, 2% DPC in acetone was applied to a roughly 2 cm by roughly 2 cm area of upper inner arm skin. Patients additionally received weekly therapeutic DPC doses to the scalp throughout the approximately 25-week study period. Patch testing on the upper back used Finn chambers containing 0.01% DPC, with scoring done after 6 days according to International Contact Dermatitis Research Group standards. The mostly female patient cohort included alopecia areata with under or over 50% scalp involvement, alopecia totalis and alopecia universalis. Libraries were pooled for sequencing, and variation in per-sample TCR yields was attributed mainly to small differences in library volumes within the pool. This study followed changes in the peripheral blood TCR repertoire in vivo during primary and secondary sensitization of alopecia patients to the hapten diphenylcyclopropenone (DPC). Patient blood was sampled pre-sensitization (week 0) and at 2, 6 and about 24 weeks after DPC sensitization. For TCR sequencing, blood came from about 28 alopecia patients at anywhere from one to four time points (pre-sensitization, 2, 6 and 24 weeks). Paper-wide results and their limitations: Alopecia, a presumed autoimmune disease, was present in all patients, so the immune response of the patients might differ from that of healthy individuals. No change with DPC sensitization was found in the number of TCRs above 1 in 1000 frequency, and no evidence of global repertoire structure alterations was found. Significantly more large CDR3 similarity clusters were formed by expanded TCRs than by pre-sensitization or healthy control sets, consistent with antigen-driven responses. Patch test score was positively correlated with the number of PT1 expanded TCRs, with significance at thresholds 8, 16 and 32 but not at 4. Repeated subsampling changed both the strength of the expansion versus patch-test correlation and the threshold at which the correlation became significant.

Libraries were prepared through RACE. Sequencing relied on a NextSeq 500. During library preparation, unique molecular identifiers were attached to individual cDNA molecules so that TCRs could be counted in a quantitative, reproducible way. For every blood RNA sample, sequencing covered both the TCR alpha and TCR beta chains. In the original analysis: The median number of TCRs per sample was some 100,000, ranging from roughly 23,224 to 690,600. V, J and CDR3 annotation of the TCR reads was carried out using the Decombinator software suite. To make PS versus PT1 abundance plots, every sample was subsampled to the same number of TCRs (28,000). TCRs were defined as expanded if absent before sensitization and observed at least eight times at the 2-week time point. TCRdb reran the public reads through fastp at Q25 and MiXCR, keeping productive beta chains. Rows matching on CDR3 protein sequence are summarized as one entry with the most common DNA and genes. The authors' filters were not applied to this entry. The sample records about 110,000 distinct CDR3 sequences, approximately 12% of which are singletons. The ten largest clonotypes hold around 1.7% of the sample.

The time point tag for this specimen amounts to: pre-sensitization, week 0. The treatment or condition label here, explained by the study, means: therapeutic diphenylcyclopropenone sensitization with weekly scalp DPC. At each patch-test visit, blood was drawn before the patch test was applied. To be eligible, patients had to be aged 18 to 70, diagnosed with alopecia and judged suitable for DPC therapy, while pregnant patients were excluded. Total RNA was extracted from unfractionated whole blood that had been collected in Tempus Blood RNA tubes. The starting material was whole blood, obtained in connection with sensitization to the hapten diphenylcyclopropenone (DPC). The TCR originated in a woman aged 45-65 years with alopecia areata. Some clones in this sample may be carry-over from other donors' samples. The V and J genes are TRBV6-2 or TRBV6-3 and TRBJ2-4, with no confident D gene call. The CDR3 sequence is CASSYSLEVQYF. The DNA is as follows: TGTGCCAGCAGTTACTCGCTAGAAGTTCAGTACTTC.